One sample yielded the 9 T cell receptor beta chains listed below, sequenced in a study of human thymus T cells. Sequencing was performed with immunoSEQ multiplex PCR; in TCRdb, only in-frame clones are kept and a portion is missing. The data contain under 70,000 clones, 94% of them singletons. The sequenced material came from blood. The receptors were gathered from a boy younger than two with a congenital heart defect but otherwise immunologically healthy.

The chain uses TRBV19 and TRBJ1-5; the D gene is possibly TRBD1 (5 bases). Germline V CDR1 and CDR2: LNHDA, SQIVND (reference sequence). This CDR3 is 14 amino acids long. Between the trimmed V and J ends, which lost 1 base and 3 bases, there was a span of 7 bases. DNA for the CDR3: TGTGCCAGTAGTATAGTAGGGGACAATCAGCCCCAGCATTTT. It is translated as CASSIVGDNQPQHF.

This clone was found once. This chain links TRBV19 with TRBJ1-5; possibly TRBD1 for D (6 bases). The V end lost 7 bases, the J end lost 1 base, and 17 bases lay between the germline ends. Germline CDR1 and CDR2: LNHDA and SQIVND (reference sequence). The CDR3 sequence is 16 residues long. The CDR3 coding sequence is TGTGCCAGTACCTATACGGCTCAGGGGAGCAATCAGCCCCAGCATTTT. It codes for CASTYTAQGSNQPQHF. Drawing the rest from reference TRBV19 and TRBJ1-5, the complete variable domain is DGGITQSPKYLFRKEGQNVTLSCEQNLNHDAMYWYRQDPGQGLRLIYYSQIVNDFQKGDIAEGYSVSREKKESFPLTVTSAQKNPTAFYLCASTYTAQGSNQPQHFGDGTRLSIL.

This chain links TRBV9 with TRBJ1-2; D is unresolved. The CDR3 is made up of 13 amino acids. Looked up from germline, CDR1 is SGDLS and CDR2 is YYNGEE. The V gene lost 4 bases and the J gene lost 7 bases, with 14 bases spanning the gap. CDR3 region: CASSQRPGSGYTF. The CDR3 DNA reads TGTGCCAGCAGCCAGAGACCCGGGTCTGGCTACACCTTC.

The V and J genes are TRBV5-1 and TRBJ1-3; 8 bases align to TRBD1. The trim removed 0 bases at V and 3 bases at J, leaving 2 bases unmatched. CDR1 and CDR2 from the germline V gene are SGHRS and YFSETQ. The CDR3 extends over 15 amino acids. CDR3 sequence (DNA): TGCGCCAGCAGCTTGGGGACAGGGAGTGGAAACACCATATATTTT. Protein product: CASSLGTGSGNTIYF.

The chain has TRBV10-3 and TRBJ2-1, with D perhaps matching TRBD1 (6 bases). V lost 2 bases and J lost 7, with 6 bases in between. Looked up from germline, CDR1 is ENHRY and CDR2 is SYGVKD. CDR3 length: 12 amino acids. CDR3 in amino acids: CAISETGNEQFF. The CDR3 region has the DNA TGTGCCATCAGTGAGACAGGGAATGAGCAGTTCTTC.

Here the CDR3 reads CASSLGGQGSGDEQFF. CDR3 nucleotide sequence: TGTGCCAGCAGCTTAGGGGGACAGGGATCTGGGGATGAGCAGTTCTTC. V usage is TRBV7-3 and J usage is TRBJ2-1; 9 nucleotides align to TRBD1. Looked up from germline, CDR1 is SGHTA and CDR2 is FQGTGA. The CDR3 runs 16 residues. V gave up 2 bases and J gave up 8 bases; unmatched junction bases: 10. The variable domain in full, with the rest retrieved from reference TRBV7-3 and TRBJ2-1, is GAGVSQTPSNKVTEKGKYVELRCDPISGHTALYWYRQSLGQGPEFLIYFQGTGAADDSGLPNDRFFAVRPEGSVSTLKIQRTERGDSAVYLCASSLGGQGSGDEQFFGPGTRLTVL.

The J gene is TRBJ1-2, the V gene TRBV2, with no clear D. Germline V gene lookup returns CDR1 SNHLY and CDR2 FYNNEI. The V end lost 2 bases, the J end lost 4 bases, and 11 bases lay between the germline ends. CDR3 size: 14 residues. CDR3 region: CASSESPWSYGYTF. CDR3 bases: TGTGCCAGCAGTGAATCCCCTTGGAGCTATGGCTACACCTTC.

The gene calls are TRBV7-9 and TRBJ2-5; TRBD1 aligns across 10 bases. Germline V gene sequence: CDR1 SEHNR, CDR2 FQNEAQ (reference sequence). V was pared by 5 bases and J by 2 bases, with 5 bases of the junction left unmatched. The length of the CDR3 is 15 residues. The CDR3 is CASSRDRGRQETQYF. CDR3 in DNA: TGTGCCAGCAGCCGCGACAGGGGGCGGCAAGAGACCCAGTACTTC.

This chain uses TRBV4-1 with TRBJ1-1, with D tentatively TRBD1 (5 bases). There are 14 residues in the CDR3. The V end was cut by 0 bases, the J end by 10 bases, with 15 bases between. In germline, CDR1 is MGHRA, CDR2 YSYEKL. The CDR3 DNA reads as TGCGCCAGCAGCCAAGACCTGCCTCTTGGGGCAGCTTTCTTT. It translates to CASSQDLPLGAAFF.